Given below is one TCR beta chain in context. The antigen remains undetermined. Authors of the study amplified TCR beta CDR3 regions from RNA transcripts. The HTBI primer set drove a first-round RT-PCR of the TCR CDR3. TCRdb re-derived calls from the multiplex PCR reads in MiXCR, one entry per CDR3 protein. Here the sample spans roughly 500,000 distinct CDR3 sequences, about half being singletons. This specimen belongs to a study of T cells in Graves' hyperthyroidism and ophthalmopathy. In germline, CDR1 is SGHTA, CDR2 FQGNSA. V lost 4 bases and J lost 2, with 13 bases in between. This CDR3 spans 15 amino acids. Broader study findings: Most clonotypes expanded in the thyroid (above 0.001) were also present in blood.

Any patient presenting with uncontrolled infection, other autoimmune disease, pregnancy or lactation was left out. The TCR originated in an adult woman with Graves' disease, either hyperthyroidism or ophthalmopathy (not recorded which). The chain has TRBV7-2 and TRBJ2-3, with D maybe TRBD2 (6 bases). The specimen was peripheral blood or thyroid tissue (not recorded which). The CDR3 nucleotides are TGTGCCAGCAGCTCAGTTGCGGGGACCACAGATACGCAGTATTTT. This gives the protein CASSSVAGTTDTQYF.